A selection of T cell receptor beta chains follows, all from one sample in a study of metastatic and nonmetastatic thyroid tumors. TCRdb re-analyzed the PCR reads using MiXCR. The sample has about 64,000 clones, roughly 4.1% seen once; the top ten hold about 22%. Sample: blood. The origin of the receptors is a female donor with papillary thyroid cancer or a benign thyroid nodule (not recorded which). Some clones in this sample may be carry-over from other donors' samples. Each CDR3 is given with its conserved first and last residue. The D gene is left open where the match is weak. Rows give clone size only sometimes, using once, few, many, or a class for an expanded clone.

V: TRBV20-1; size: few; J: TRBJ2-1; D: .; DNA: TGCAGTGCTAGGGACACTACTAGGTTTGATGAGCAGTTCTTC; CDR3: CSARDTTRFDEQFF
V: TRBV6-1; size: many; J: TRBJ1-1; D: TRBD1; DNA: TGTGCCAGCAGCCGACAGGGAGGGAGGAACACTGAAGCTTTCTTT; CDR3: CASSRQGGRNTEAFF
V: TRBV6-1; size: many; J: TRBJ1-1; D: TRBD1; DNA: TGTGCCAGCAGTTATGCGCCAGGGGGCGCAGGTGAAGCTTTCTTT; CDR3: CASSYAPGGAGEAFF
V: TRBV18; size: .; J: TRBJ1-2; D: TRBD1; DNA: TGTGCCAGCTCACTGATCGGACAGGAGTACTATGGCTACACCTTC; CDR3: CASSLIGQEYYGYTF
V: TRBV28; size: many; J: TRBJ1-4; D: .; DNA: TGTGCCAGCACCCCTTGGGGCTCAACTAATGAAAAACTGTTTTTT; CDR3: CASTPWGSTNEKLFF
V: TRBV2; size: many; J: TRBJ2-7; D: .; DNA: TGTGCCAGCAGTGTGACAGTATACGAGCAGTACTTC; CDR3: CASSVTVYEQYF
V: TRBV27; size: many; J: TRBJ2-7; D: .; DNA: TGTGCCAGCAGTTTATATGTGGAGGGGGCCTACGAGCAGTACTTC; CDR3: CASSLYVEGAYEQYF
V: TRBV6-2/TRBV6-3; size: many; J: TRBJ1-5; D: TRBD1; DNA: TGTGCCAGCAGTTGGGGGACAGGGAGGACAATAAGTCAGCCCCAGCATTTT; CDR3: CASSWGTGRTISQPQHF
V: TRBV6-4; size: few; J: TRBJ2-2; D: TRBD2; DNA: TGTGCCAGCAGTTCCGGTACTAGCGGGTCCGGGGAGCTGTTTTTT; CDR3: CASSSGTSGSGELFF
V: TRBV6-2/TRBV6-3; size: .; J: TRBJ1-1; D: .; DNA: TGTGCCAGCAGGACCTTACGGGGGTTCGGTGGGAACACTGAAGCTTTCTTT; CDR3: CASRTLRGFGGNTEAFF
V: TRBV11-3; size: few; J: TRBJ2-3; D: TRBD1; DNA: TGTGCCAGCAGCTTAAGGCAGGGGGTCGTAGATACGCAGTATTTT; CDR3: CASSLRQGVVDTQYF
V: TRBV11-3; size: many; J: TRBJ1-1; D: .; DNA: TGTGCCAGCAGCTTAGTGCCGGCCTGGGGCAGGAGAGACACTGAAGCTTTCTTT; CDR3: CASSLVPAWGRRDTEAFF
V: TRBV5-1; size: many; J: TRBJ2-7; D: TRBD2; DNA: TGCGCCAGCAGCTGGGACGGCGGGAGGGAGCAGTACTTC; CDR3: CASSWDGGREQYF
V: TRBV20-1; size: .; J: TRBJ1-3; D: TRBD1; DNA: TGCAGCGCAAAAGGGGGCGATAGAAACACCACATATTTT; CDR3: CSAKGGDRNTTYF
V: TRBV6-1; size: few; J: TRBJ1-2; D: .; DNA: TGTGCCAGCAGCCTTGCATTGGGCTACACCTTC; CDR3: CASSLALGYTF
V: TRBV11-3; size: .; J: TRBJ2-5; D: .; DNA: TGTGCCAGCAGCTTACTAGCTGGAGGGATGTGGGAGACCCAGTACTTC; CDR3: CASSLLAGGMWETQYF
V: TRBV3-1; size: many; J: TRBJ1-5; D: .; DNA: TGTGCCAGCAGCCCGAAGGCCGAGGGTAGAAGTCAGCCCCAGCATTTT; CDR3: CASSPKAEGRSQPQHF
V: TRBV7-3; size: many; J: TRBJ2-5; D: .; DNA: TGTGCCAGCAGCTTAGAGGCTATAACAAGGGGGGGCAAAGAGACCCAGTACTTC; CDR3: CASSLEAITRGGKETQYF
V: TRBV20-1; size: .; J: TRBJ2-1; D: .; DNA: TGCAGTGCTATTAACCGGGACCGGACCCTCGATGAGCAGATCTTC; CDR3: CSAINRDRTLDEQIF
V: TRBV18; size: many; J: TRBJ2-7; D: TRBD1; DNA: TGTGCCAGCTCACCGTTACGGACAGGATCAGGACGCAACGAGCAGTACTTC; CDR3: CASSPLRTGSGRNEQYF
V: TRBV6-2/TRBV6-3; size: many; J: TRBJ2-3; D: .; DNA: TGTGCCAGCAGTTACGGCGGGGCCACAGATACGCAGTATTTT; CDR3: CASSYGGATDTQYF